These 17 T cell receptor beta chains originate from one sample sequenced in a study of blood T cells in healthy people across ages. Together with a sample-barcoded 5' primer, a J-beta primer mix was included in a second PCR lasting about 7 to 11 cycles. TCRdb re-called the 5' RACE reads through MiXCR, storing one row per CDR3 protein. This sample has 700,000 to 1,000,000 distinct CDR3 sequences, with roughly 44% found just once. Sequenced sample: blood. Source of these receptors: a man between 60 and 75 years old in good health.

V gene TRBV20-1 combines with J gene TRBJ2-5, with TRBD2 matching over 12 bases. Germline V gives CDR1 DFQATT, CDR2 SNEGSKA (reference sequence). V dropped 7 bases and J dropped 2; count of bases not matched to a gene: 5. The CDR3 loop spans 14 amino acids. This chain's CDR3 is CSVRGTSGQETQYF. Here the CDR3 DNA reads TGCAGTGTTCGAGGGACTAGCGGGCAAGAGACCCAGTACTTC.

The chain has TRBV2 and TRBJ1-6, with 7 bases that match TRBD1. V lost 11 bases and J lost 0; bases outside the gene matches: 10. There are 16 residues in the CDR3. The V gene's germline CDR1 is SNHLY and CDR2 FYNNEI. The CDR3 DNA follows: TGTGCCGGCTCACAGGGGCTTCTCTCCTATAATTCACCCCTCCACTTT. Translated, it gives CAGSQGLLSYNSPLHF.

V gene TRBV5-1 combines with J gene TRBJ2-4; 7 nucleotides align to TRBD2. CDR1 and CDR2 (germline): SGHRS, YFSETQ. The CDR3 is 17 amino acids. V was pared by 3 bases and J by 5 bases, with 14 bases of the junction left unmatched. As DNA, the CDR3 is TGCGCCAGCAGCTATGGGGGGGACCGGCTGGCCCAAAACATTCAGTACTTC. Residues: CASSYGGDRLAQNIQYF. Filled out from reference TRBV5-1 and TRBJ2-4, the complete variable domain reads KAGVTQTPRYLIKTRGQQVTLSCSPISGHRSVSWYQQTPGQGLQFLFEYFSETQRNKGNFPGRFSGRQFSNSRSEMNVSTLELGDSALYLCASSYGGDRLAQNIQYFGAGTRLSVL.

The J gene is TRBJ2-1, the V gene TRBV12-3 or TRBV12-4, with D possibly TRBD1 on 5 matching bases. Trimming removed 0 bases from V and 7 bases from J, with 13 bases in between. This CDR3 is built from 15 residues. The CDR3 sequence is CASSLAQGGWNEQFF. DNA of the CDR3: TGTGCCAGCAGTTTAGCGCAGGGCGGCTGGAATGAGCAGTTCTTC.

This clonotype was counted a few times. CDR3 region: CASSYKRKGASNQPQHF. As DNA, the CDR3 is TGTGCCAGCAGTTACAAAAGGAAGGGGGCTAGCAATCAGCCCCAGCATTTT. The chain has TRBV6-2 or TRBV6-3 and TRBJ1-5, with 7 positions matching TRBD1. CDR1 is MNHEY and CDR2 is SVGEGT in the germline V gene. The CDR3 is 17 residues long. The J segment lost 0 bases and the V segment lost 2 bases, leaving 7 bases of the junction unmatched.

This clonotype showed up just a few times. The rearrangement joins TRBV5-1 to TRBJ1-2; tentative D call: TRBD1 (6 bases). The CDR3 runs 14 residues. The ends were cut back, 4 bases at V and 5 bases at J, with 15 bases in the middle. The germline V gene has CDR1 SGHRS and CDR2 YFSETQ. The CDR3 here is CASSPKGEGYGYTF. Written as DNA, the CDR3 is TGCGCCAGCAGCCCAAAGGGGGAGGGATATGGCTACACCTTC.

The rearrangement joins TRBV20-1 to TRBJ2-1, with D maybe TRBD2 (6 bases). Germline-derived CDR1 and CDR2 are DFQATT and SNEGSKA (reference sequence). The CDR3 is 13 amino acids. V lost 6 bases, J lost 2 bases, and 11 bases lay in between. CDR3 bases: TGCAGTGCAAGACTAGTCACCTACAATGAGCAGTTCTTC. Amino acids: CSARLVTYNEQFF.

This chain links TRBV9 with TRBJ2-4, with a possible D match to TRBD1 (5 bases). This CDR3 is 13 amino acids long. V lost 2 bases and J 6 bases, leaving 9 bases between the germline ends. Germline V gene lookup returns CDR1 SGDLS and CDR2 YYNGEE. The CDR3 loop is CASSVTDSNIQYF. For the CDR3, the DNA is TGTGCCAGCAGCGTGACAGACTCAAACATTCAGTACTTC.

Details on this clonotype: A far more abundant clone sits one base away, making this likely a read error. V gene TRBV7-9 combines with J gene TRBJ1-1; D unclear. This CDR3 region has 13 residues. The V and J ends lost 6 bases and 1 base respectively, with 9 bases between them. Germline V gives CDR1 SEHNR, CDR2 FQNEAQ (reference sequence). CDR3 in DNA: TGTGCCAGCAGTGTATGGGGGAACACTGAAGCTTTCTTT. Protein sequence: CASSVWGNTEAFF.

The genes are TRBV6-5 and TRBJ1-4; D remains unclear. The CDR3 runs to 15 residues. Trimming shortened V by 6 bases and J by 7 bases, and 18 bases separated the two germline ends. Germline CDR1 MNHEY, CDR2 SVGAGI. The CDR3 protein is CASRKLRTSSEKLFF. In DNA form, the CDR3 reads TGTGCCAGCAGGAAGCTCAGGACCTCCAGTGAAAAACTGTTTTTT.

This chain links TRBV5-1 with TRBJ1-2; 8 nucleotides align to TRBD1. Germline V gene data show CDR1 as SGHRS and CDR2 as YFSETQ. The CDR3 loop spans 14 amino acids. Trimming cost V 5 bases and J 4 bases; bases outside gene matches: 7. CDR3 coding DNA: TGCGCCAGCAGTCAGCAGGGGGCATTCTATGGCTACACCTTC. It is translated as CASSQQGAFYGYTF.

V is TRBV5-1 and J is TRBJ1-1; TRBD1 agrees at 7 bases. This CDR3 has 15 residues. CDR1 is SGHRS and CDR2 is YFSETQ in the germline V gene. V trimming: 3 bases; J trimming: 2 bases; junction bases outside the gene matches: 7. The CDR3 region is CASSWGRTGNTEAFF. In DNA, the CDR3 is TGCGCCAGCAGCTGGGGCAGGACAGGTAACACTGAAGCTTTCTTT.

The chain has TRBV9 and TRBJ1-2; 7 nucleotides line up with TRBD1. Unmatched junction bases numbered 6, after V lost 0 bases and J lost 4 bases. CDR1 is SGDLS, CDR2 YYNGEE, per germline. The CDR3 has 15 amino acids. CDR3 amino acids: CASSVETGEIYGYTF. CDR3 DNA: TGTGCCAGCAGCGTAGAAACAGGGGAAATCTATGGCTACACCTTC. Filled out from reference TRBV9 and TRBJ1-2, the complete variable domain reads DSGVTQTPKHLITATGQRVTLRCSPRSGDLSVYWYQQSLDQGLQFLIQYYNGEERAKGNILERFSAQQFPDLHSELNLSSLELGDSALYFCASSVETGEIYGYTFGSGTRLTVV.

This sequence joins TRBV4-3 and TRBJ1-6; D is unresolved. The germline V gene has CDR1 LGHNA and CDR2 YSLEER. With 5 bases removed from V and 7 bases from J, the gap between germline ends came to 9 bases. CDR3 length: 13 amino acids. The CDR3 DNA sequence: TGCGCCAGCAGCGATCTAGGGAATTCACCCCTCCACTTT. Amino acids: CASSDLGNSPLHF.

The J gene is TRBJ1-6, the V gene TRBV30; weak D call: TRBD1 (6 bases). Trimming shortened V by 1 base and J by 16 bases, and 20 bases separated the two germline ends. This CDR3 comprises 14 residues. Germline V lookup: CDR1 GTSNPN, CDR2 SVGIG (reference sequence). The DNA of the CDR3 is TGTGCCTGGAGTGCGATACACCGGGAACAGGGACTCCACTTT. Protein product: CAWSAIHREQGLHF.

This chain joins TRBV11-2 and TRBJ1-6, with TRBD1 identical over 8 bases. This CDR3 contains 14 residues. CDR1 SGHAT and CDR2 FQNNGV come from the germline V gene. J gave up 10 bases and V 3 bases, and 5 bases lay outside the gene matches. The CDR3 is CASSFGQGGSPLHF. Here the CDR3 DNA reads TGTGCCAGCAGCTTTGGACAGGGTGGCTCACCCCTCCACTTT.

V gene TRBV23-1 combines with J gene TRBJ1-4, with TRBD1 identical over 8 bases. Being an ORF, TRBV23-1 has a function that is uncertain. The CDR3 is 16 residues long. V was pared by 6 bases and J by 7 bases, with 13 bases of the junction left unmatched. Here the CDR3 DNA reads TGCGCCAGCAGCGCGCCTCGTGGAGGACAGGGTGAAAAACTGTTTTTT. This gives the protein CASSAPRGGQGEKLFF.